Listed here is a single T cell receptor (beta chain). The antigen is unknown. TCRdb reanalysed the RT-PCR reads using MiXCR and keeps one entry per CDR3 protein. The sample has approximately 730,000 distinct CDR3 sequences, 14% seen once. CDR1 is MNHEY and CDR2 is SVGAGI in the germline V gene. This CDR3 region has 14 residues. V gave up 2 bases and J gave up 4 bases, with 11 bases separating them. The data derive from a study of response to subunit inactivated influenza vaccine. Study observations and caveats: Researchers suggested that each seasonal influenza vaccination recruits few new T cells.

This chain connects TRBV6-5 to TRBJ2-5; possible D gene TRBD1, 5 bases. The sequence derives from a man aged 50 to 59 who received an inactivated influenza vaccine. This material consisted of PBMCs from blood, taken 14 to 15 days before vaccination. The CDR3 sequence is CASSYPERGETQYF. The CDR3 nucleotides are TGTGCCAGCAGTTACCCGGAAAGGGGAGAGACCCAGTACTTC.